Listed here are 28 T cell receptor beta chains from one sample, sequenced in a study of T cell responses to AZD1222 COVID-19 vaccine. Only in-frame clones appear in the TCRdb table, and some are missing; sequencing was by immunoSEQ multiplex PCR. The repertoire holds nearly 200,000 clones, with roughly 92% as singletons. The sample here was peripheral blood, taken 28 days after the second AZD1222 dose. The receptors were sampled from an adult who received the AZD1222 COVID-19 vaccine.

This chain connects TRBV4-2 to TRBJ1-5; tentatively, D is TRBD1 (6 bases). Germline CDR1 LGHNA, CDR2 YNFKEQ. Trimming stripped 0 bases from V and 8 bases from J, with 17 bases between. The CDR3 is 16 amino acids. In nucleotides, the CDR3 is TGTGCCAGCAGCCAAGAATGGCGCCAGGGGAGGAAGCCCCAGCATTTT. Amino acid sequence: CASSQEWRQGRKPQHF.

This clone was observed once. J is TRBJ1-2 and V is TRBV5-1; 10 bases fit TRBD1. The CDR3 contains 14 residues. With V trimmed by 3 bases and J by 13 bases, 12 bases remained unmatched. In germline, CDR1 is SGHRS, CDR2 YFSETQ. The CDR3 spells CASSYRDRGIVGTF. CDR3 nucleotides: TGCGCCAGCAGCTACCGGGACAGGGGCATAGTAGGCACCTTC. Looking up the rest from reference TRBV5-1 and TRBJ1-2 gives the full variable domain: KAGVTQTPRYLIKTRGQQVTLSCSPISGHRSVSWYQQTPGQGLQFLFEYFSETQRNKGNFPGRFSGRQFSNSRSEMNVSTLELGDSALYLCASSYRDRGIVGTFGSGTRLTVV.

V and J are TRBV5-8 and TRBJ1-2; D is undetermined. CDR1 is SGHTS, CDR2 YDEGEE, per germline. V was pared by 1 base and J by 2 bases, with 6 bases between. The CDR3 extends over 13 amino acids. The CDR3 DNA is TGTGCCAGCAGCTTGAGTCAGAACTATGGCTACACCTTC. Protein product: CASSLSQNYGYTF. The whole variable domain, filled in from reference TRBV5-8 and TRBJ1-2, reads EAGVTQSPTHLIKTRGQQATLRCSPISGHTSVYWYQQALGLGLQFLLWYDEGEERNRGNFPPRFSGRQFPNYSSELNVNALELEDSALYLCASSLSQNYGYTFGSGTRLTVV.

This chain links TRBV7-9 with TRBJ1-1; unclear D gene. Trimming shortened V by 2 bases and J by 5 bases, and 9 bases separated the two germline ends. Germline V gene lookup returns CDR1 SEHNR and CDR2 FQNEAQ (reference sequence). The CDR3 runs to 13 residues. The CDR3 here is CASSLWEETEAFF. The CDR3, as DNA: TGTGCCAGCAGCTTATGGGAGGAAACTGAAGCTTTCTTT. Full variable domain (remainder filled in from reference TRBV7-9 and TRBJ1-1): DTGVSQNPRHKITKRGQNVTFRCDPISEHNRLYWYRQTLGQGPEFLTYFQNEAQLEKSRLLSDRFSAERPKGSFSTLEIQRTEQGDSAMYLCASSLWEETEAFFGQGTRLTVV.

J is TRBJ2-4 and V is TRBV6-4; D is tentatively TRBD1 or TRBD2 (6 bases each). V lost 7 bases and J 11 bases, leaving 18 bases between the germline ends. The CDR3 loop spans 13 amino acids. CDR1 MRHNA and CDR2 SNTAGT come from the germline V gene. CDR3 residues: CASTHDGGRFQYF. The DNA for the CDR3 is TGTGCCAGCACCCACGACGGGGGCAGATTTCAGTACTTC.

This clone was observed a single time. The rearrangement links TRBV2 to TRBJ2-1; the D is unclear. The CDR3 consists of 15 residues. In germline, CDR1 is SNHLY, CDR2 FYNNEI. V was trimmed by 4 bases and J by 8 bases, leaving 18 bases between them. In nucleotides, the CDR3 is TGTGCCAGCAGTGCTGCTACCCGCCTCTTGTATGAGCAGTTCTTC. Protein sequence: CASSAATRLLYEQFF.

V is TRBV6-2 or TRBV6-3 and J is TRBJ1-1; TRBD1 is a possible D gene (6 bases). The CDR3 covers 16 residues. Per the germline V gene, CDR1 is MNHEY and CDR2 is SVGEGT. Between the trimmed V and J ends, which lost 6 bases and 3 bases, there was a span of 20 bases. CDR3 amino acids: CASSPPTGTGYTEAFF. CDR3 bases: TGTGCCAGCAGCCCTCCCACAGGGACGGGGTACACTGAAGCTTTCTTT.

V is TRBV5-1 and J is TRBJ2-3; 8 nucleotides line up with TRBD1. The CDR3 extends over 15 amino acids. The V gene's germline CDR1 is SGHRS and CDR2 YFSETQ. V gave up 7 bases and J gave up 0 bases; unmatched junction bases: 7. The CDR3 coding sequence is TGCGCCAGCGGGAGGACAGGGACTAGCACAGATACGCAGTATTTT. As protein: CASGRTGTSTDTQYF.

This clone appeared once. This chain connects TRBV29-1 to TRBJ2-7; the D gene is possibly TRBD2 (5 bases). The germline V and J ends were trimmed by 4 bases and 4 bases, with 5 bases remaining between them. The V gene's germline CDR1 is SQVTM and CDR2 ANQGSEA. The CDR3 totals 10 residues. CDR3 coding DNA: TGCAGCGTTGGGGAGTACGAGCAGTACTTC. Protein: CSVGEYEQYF.

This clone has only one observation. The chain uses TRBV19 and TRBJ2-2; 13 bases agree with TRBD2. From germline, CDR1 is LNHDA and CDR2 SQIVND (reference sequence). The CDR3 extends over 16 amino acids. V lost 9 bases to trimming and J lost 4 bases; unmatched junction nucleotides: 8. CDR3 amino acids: CASAGLAGQITGELFF. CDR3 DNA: TGTGCCAGCGCGGGACTAGCGGGGCAAATCACCGGGGAGCTGTTTTTT. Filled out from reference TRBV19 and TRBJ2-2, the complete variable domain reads DGGITQSPKYLFRKEGQNVTLSCEQNLNHDAMYWYRQDPGQGLRLIYYSQIVNDFQKGDIAEGYSVSREKKESFPLTVTSAQKNPTAFYLCASAGLAGQITGELFFGEGSRLTVL.

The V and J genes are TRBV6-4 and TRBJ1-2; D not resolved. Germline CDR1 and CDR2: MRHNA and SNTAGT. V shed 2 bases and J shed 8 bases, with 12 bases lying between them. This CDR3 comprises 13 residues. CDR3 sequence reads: CASSDANYGGYTF. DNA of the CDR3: TGTGCCAGCAGTGACGCGAACTATGGGGGCTACACCTTC.

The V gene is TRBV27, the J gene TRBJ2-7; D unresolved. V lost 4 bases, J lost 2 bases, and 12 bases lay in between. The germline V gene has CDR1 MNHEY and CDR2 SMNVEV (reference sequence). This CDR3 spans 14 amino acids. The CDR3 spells CASSYGSFPYEQYF. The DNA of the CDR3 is TGTGCCAGCAGTTACGGGTCTTTCCCCTACGAGCAGTACTTC.

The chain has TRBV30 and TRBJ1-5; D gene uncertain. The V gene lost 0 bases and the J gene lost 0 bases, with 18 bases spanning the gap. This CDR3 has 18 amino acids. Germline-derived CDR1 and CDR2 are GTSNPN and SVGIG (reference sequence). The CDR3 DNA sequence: TGTGCCTGGAGTGTTCGGGCCCCTTTAATTTATAGCAATCAGCCCCAGCATTTT. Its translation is CAWSVRAPLIYSNQPQHF.

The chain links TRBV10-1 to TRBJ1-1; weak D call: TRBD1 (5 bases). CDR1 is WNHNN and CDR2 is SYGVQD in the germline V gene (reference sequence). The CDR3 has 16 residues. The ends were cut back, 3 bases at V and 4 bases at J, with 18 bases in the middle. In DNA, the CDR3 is TGCGCCAGCAGTGAAGAGACAGCTTTCGCAGGCACTGAAGCTTTCTTT. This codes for CASSEETAFAGTEAFF.

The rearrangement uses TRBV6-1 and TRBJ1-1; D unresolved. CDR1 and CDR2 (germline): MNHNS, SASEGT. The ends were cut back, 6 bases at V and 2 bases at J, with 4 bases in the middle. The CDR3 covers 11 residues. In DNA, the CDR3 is TGTGCCAGCAGGTCAAACACTGAAGCTTTCTTT. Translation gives CASRSNTEAFF.

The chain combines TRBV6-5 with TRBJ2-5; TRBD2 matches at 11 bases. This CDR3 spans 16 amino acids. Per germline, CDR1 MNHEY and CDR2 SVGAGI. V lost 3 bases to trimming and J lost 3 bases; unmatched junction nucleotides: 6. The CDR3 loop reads CASSYYQLAGEETQYF. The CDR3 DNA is TGTGCCAGCAGTTATTACCAACTAGCGGGGGAAGAGACCCAGTACTTC.

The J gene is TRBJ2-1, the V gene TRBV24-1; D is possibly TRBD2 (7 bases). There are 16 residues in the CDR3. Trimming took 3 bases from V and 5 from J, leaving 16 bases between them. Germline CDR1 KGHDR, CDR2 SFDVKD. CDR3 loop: CATSDPGGKGNNEQFF. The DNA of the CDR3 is TGTGCCACCAGTGATCCGGGGGGCAAAGGAAACAATGAGCAGTTCTTC.

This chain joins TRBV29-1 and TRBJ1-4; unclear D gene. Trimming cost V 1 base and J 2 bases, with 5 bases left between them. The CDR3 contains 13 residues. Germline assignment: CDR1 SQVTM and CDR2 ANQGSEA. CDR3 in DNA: TGCAGCGTTGAAGGGCAGACTAATGAAAAACTGTTTTTT. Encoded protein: CSVEGQTNEKLFF.

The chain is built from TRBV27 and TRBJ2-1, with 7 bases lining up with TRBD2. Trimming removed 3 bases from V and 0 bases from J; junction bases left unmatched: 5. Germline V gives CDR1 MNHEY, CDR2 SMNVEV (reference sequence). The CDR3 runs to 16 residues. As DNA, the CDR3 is TGTGCCAGCAGTTTGGAGCGGGGAGGCTCCTACAATGAGCAGTTCTTC. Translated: CASSLERGGSYNEQFF.

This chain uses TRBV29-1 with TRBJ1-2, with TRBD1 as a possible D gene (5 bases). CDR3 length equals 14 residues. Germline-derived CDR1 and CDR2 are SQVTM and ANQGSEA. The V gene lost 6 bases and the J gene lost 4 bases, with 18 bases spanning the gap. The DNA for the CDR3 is TGCAGCGTCGACGGACCAAGCGGGGGCTATGGCTACACCTTC. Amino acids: CSVDGPSGGYGYTF.

The CDR3 reads CASQIGGNQPQHF. The CDR3 region has the DNA TGTGCCAGCCAAATAGGAGGTAATCAGCCCCAGCATTTT. This rearrangement joins TRBV19 to TRBJ1-5; D gene ambiguous. V was pared by 9 bases and J by 4 bases, with 13 bases between. The CDR3 is made up of 13 amino acids. Germline lookup yields CDR1 LNHDA and CDR2 SQIVND (reference sequence).

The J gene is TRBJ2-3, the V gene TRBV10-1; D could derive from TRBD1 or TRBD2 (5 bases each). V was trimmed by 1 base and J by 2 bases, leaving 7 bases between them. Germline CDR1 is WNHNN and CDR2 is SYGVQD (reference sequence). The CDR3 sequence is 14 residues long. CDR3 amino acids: CASSEWGYTDTQYF. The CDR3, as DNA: TGCGCCAGCAGTGAGTGGGGGTACACAGATACGCAGTATTTT.

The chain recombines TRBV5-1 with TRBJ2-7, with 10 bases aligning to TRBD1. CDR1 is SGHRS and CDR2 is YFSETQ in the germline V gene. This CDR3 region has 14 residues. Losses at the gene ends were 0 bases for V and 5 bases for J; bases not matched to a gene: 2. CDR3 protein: CASSLVGQGDEQYF. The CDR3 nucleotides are TGCGCCAGCAGCTTGGTAGGACAGGGGGACGAGCAGTACTTC. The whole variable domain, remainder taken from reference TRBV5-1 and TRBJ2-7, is KAGVTQTPRYLIKTRGQQVTLSCSPISGHRSVSWYQQTPGQGLQFLFEYFSETQRNKGNFPGRFSGRQFSNSRSEMNVSTLELGDSALYLCASSLVGQGDEQYFGPGTRLTVT.

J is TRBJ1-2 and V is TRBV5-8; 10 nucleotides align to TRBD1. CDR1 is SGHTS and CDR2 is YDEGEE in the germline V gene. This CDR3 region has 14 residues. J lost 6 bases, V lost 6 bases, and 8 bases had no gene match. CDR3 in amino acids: CASTPFGTGDGYTF. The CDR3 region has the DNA TGTGCCAGCACCCCTTTTGGGACAGGGGATGGCTACACCTTC.

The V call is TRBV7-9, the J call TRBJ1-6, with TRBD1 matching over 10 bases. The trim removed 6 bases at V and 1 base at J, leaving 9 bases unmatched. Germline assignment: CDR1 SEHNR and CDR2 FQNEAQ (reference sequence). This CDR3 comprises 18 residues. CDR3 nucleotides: TGTGCCAGCAGTACGAGGCGACAGGGGGCTTCCTATAATTCACCCCTCCACTTT. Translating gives CASSTRRQGASYNSPLHF.

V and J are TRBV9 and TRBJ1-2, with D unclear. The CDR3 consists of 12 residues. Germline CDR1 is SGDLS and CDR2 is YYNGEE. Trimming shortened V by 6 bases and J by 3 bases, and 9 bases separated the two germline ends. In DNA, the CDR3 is TGTGCCAGCAACCCCCCCGACTATGGCTACACCTTC. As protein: CASNPPDYGYTF.

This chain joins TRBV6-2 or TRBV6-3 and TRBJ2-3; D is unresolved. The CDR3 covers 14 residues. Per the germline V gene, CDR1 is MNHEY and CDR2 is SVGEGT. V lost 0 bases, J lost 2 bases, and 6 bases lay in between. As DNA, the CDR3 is TGTGCCAGCAGTTACTCGACCCTCACAGATACGCAGTATTTT. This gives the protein CASSYSTLTDTQYF.

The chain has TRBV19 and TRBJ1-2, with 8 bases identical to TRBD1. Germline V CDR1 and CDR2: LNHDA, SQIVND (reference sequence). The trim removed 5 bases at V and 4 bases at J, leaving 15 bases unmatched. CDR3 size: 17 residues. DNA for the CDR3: TGTGCCAGTAGTGTTTCAGACAGGGGCCTGAGTTTCTATGGCTACACCTTC. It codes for CASSVSDRGLSFYGYTF.